Detailed here is one TCR beta chain. The sample is drawn from a study of blood T cells in healthy people across ages. Germline V gene data show CDR1 as SGHRS and CDR2 as YFSETQ. After removal of 5 bases from V and 4 bases from J, the junction contained 4 bases not matched to a gene. The CDR3 runs 13 residues. Together with a sample-barcoded 5' primer, a J-beta primer mix was included in a second PCR lasting 7 to 11 cycles. A single record per CDR3 protein comes from TCRdb applying MiXCR to the 5' RACE reads. The table includes about 1.5 million distinct CDR3 sequences, 35% to 45% detected once. Sequencing was performed on blood. The chain uses TRBV5-1 and TRBJ1-1; 8 bases are shared with TRBD1. This receptor was obtained from a woman aged 18-35 years in good health. CDR3 sequence (DNA): TGCGCCAGCAGGACAGGGGCCACCACTGAAGCTTTCTTT. Translation gives CASRTGATTEAFF.